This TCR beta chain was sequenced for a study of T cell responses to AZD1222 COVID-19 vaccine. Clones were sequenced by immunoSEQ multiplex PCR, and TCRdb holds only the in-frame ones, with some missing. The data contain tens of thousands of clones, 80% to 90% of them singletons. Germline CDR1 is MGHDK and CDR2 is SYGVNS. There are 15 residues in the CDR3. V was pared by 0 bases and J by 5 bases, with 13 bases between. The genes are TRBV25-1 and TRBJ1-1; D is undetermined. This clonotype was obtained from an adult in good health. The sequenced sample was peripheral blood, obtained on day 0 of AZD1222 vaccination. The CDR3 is CASSEYSVVGTEAFF. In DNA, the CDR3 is TGTGCCAGCAGTGAATATAGTGTGGTGGGAACTGAAGCTTTCTTT.